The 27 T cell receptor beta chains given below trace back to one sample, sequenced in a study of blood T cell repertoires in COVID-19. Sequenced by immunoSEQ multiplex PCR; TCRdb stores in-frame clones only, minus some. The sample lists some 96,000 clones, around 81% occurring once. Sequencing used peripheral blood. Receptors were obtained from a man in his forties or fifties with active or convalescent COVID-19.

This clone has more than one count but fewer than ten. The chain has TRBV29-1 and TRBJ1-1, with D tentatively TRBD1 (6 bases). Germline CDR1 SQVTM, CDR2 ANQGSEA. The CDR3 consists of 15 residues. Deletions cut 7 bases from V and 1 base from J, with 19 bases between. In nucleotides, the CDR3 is TGCAGCGGGTCCCGCGGGGGACACACGAACACTGAAGCTTTCTTT. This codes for CSGSRGGHTNTEAFF.

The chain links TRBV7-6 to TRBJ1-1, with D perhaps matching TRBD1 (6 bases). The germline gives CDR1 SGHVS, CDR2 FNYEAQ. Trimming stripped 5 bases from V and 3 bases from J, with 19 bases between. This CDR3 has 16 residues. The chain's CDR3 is CASSPNPGSGDTEAFF. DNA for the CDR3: TGTGCCAGCAGCCCCAACCCCGGGTCAGGGGACACTGAAGCTTTCTTT.

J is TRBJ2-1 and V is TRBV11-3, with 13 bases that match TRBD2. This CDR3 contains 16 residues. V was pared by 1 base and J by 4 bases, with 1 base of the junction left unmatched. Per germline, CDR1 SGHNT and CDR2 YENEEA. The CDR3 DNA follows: TGTGCCAGCAGCTTAGGGACTAGCGGGAGTTACAATGAGCAGTTCTTC. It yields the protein CASSLGTSGSYNEQFF.

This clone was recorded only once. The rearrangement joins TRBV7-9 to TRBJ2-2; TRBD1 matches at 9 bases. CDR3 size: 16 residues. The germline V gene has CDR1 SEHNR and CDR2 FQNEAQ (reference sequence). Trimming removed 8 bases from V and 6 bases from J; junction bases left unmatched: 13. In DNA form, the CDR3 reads TGTGCCAGCTTTATCCTCGGACAGGGGTCCCCCGGGGAGCTGTTTTTT. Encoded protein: CASFILGQGSPGELFF.

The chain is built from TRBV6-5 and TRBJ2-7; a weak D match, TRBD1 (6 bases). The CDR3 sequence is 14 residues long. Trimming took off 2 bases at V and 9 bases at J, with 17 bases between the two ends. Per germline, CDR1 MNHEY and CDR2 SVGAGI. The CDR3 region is CASSYGGSLQGQYF. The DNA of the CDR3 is TGTGCCAGCAGTTACGGGGGCAGTCTCCAAGGGCAGTACTTC.

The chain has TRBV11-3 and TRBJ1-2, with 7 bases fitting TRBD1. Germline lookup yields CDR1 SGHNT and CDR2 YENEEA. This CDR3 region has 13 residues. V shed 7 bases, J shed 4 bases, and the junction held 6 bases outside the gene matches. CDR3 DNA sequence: TGTGCCAGCACCTCCAAGGGGGCCTATGGCTACACCTTC. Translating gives CASTSKGAYGYTF.

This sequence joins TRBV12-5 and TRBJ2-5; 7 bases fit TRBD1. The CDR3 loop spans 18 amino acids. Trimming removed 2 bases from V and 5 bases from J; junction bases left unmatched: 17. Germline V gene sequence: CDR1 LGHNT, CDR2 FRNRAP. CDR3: CASGLTPPDRILTETQYF. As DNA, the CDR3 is TGTGCTAGTGGTTTGACCCCCCCGGACAGGATTCTTACGGAGACCCAGTACTTC.

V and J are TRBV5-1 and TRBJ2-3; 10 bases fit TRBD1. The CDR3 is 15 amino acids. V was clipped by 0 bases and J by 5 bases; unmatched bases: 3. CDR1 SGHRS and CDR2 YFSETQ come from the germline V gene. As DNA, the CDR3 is TGCGCCAGCAGCTTGGAGCGGACAGGGGGAGATACGCAGTATTTT. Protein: CASSLERTGGDTQYF.

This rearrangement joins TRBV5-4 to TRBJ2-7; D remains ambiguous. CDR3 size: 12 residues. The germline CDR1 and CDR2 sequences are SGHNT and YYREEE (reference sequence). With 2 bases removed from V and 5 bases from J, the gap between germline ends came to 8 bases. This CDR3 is CASSFGEDEQYF. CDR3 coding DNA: TGTGCCAGCAGCTTCGGCGAGGACGAGCAGTACTTC.

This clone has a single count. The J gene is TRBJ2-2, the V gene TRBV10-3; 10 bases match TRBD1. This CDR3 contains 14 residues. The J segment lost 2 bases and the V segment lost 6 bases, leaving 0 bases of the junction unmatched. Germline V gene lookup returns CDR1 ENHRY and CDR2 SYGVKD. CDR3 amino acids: CAIRTGGNTGELFF. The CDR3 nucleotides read TGTGCCATCAGGACAGGGGGCAACACCGGGGAGCTGTTTTTT.

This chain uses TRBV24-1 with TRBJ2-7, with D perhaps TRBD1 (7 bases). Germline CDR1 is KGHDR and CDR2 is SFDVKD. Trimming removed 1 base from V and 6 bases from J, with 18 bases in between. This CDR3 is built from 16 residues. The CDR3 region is CATSDLNGQVRGEQYF. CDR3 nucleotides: TGTGCCACCAGTGATTTAAATGGACAGGTGCGGGGCGAGCAGTACTTC.

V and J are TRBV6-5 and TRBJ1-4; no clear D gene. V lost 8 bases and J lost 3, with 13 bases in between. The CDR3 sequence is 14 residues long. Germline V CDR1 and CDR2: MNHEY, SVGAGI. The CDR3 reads CASQKADSNEKLFF. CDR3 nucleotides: TGTGCCAGCCAAAAGGCGGATTCTAATGAAAAACTGTTTTTT.

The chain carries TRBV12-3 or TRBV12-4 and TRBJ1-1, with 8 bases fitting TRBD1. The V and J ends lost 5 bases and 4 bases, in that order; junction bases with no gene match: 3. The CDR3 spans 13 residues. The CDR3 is CASSGQGFTEAFF. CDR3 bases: TGTGCCAGCAGTGGACAGGGTTTCACTGAAGCTTTCTTT.

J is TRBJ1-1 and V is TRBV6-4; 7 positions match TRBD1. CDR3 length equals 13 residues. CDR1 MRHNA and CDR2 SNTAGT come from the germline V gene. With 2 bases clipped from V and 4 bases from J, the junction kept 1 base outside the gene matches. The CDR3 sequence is CASSDGQATEAFF. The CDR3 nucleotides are TGTGCCAGCAGTGACGGACAGGCCACTGAAGCTTTCTTT.

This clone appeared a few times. In nucleotides, the CDR3 is TGCGCCAGCAGCCCGGGACAGGGTCGTTCACCCCTCCACTTT. This encodes CASSPGQGRSPLHF. V gene TRBV5-1 combines with J gene TRBJ1-6; 9 positions match TRBD1. From germline, CDR1 is SGHRS and CDR2 YFSETQ. Trimming took 4 bases from V and 9 from J; bases not matched to a gene: 5. This CDR3 spans 14 amino acids.

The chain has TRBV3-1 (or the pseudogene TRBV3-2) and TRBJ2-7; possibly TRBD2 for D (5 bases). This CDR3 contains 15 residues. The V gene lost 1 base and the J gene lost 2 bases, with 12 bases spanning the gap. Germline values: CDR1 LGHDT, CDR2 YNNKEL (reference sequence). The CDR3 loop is CASSQAVAGTYEQYF. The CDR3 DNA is TGTGCCAGCAGCCAAGCAGTCGCGGGTACCTACGAGCAGTACTTC.

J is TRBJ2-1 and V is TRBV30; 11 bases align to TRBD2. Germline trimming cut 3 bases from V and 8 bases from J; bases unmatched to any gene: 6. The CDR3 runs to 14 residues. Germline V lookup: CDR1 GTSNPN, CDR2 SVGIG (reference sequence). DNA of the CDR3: TGTGCCTGGAGGGCTAGCGGGAGGATCGATGAGCAGTTCTTC. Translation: CAWRASGRIDEQFF.

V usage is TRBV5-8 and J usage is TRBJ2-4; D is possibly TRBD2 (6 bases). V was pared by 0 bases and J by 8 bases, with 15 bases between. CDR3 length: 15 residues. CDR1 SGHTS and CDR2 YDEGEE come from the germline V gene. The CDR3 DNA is TGTGCCAGCAGCTTGGATACGGGTAGGAGGGACATTCAGTACTTC. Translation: CASSLDTGRRDIQYF.

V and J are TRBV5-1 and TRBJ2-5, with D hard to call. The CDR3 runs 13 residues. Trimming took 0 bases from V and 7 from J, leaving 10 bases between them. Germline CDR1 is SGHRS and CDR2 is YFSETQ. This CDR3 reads CASSLDFGGTQYF. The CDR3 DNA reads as TGCGCCAGCAGCTTGGACTTCGGTGGGACCCAGTACTTC.

This CDR3 is CVRSLGSLTGPPQDQPQHF. The DNA for the CDR3 is TGTGTCAGAAGCTTAGGTTCGTTGACAGGCCCACCGCAGGATCAGCCCCAGCATTTT. The chain has TRBV7-5 and TRBJ1-5; the table's D call of TRBD1 was not tested on the DNA. TRBV7-5 is given as a pseudogene. This CDR3 comprises 19 residues.

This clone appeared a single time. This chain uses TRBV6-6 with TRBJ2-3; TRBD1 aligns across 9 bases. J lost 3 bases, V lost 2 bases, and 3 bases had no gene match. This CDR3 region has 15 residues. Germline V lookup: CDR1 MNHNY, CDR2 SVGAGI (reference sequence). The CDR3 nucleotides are TGTGCCAGCAGTTACCCGACAGGGGGTACAGATACGCAGTATTTT. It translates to CASSYPTGGTDTQYF.

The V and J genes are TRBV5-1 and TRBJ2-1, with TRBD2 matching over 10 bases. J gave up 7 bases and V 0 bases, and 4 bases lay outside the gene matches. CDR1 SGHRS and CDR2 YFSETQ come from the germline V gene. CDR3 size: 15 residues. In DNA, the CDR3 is TGCGCCAGCAGCTTGGCACCGACTAGCGGGAATGAGCAGTTCTTC. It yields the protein CASSLAPTSGNEQFF.

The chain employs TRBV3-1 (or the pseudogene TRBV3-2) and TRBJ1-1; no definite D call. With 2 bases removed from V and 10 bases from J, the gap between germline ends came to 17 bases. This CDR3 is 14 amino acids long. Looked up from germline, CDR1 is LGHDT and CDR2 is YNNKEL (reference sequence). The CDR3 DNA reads TGTGCCAGCAGCCAAATGCAAGCGTCGGATGGAGCTTTCTTT. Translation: CASSQMQASDGAFF.

The CDR3 spells CASSIPGGGAFRSGELFF. The CDR3 nucleotides read TGTGCCAGTAGTATCCCCGGCGGGGGGGCGTTCCGGTCCGGGGAGCTGTTTTTT. This chain uses TRBV19 with TRBJ2-2; 9 bases are shared with TRBD2. The CDR3 spans 18 residues. Germline-derived CDR1 and CDR2 are LNHDA and SQIVND (reference sequence). J gave up 6 bases and V 3 bases, and 14 bases lay outside the gene matches.

This CDR3 reads CSALGGATKNIQYF. CDR3 DNA: TGCAGCGCCCTTGGGGGGGCAACCAAAAACATTCAGTACTTC. The genes are TRBV29-1 and TRBJ2-4; D is perhaps TRBD2 (7 bases). CDR1 is SQVTM, CDR2 ANQGSEA, per germline. The CDR3 sequence is 14 residues long. V was trimmed by 7 bases and J by 2 bases, leaving 15 bases between them.

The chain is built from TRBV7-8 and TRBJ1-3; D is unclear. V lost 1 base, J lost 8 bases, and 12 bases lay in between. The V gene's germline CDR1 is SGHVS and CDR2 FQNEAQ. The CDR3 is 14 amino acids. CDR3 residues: CASSLGLFGDTIYF. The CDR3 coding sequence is TGTGCCAGCAGCTTAGGGCTCTTCGGGGACACCATATATTTT.

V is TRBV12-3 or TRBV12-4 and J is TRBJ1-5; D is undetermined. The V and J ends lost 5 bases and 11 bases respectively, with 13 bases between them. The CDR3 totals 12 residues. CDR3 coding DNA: TGTGCCAGCAGTCCCCTTGGCGGAGCCCAGCATTTT. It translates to CASSPLGGAQHF.